This TCR beta chain was identified during a study of CXCR3-negative and CXCR3-positive naive CD8 T cells. This clonotype is labeled medium-sized based on frequency. The CDR3 totals 14 residues. CDR1 and CDR2 (germline): SQVTM, ANQGSEA. With UMI labels, 5' RACE was used to prepare the TRB cDNA libraries. TCRdb reprocessed the 5' RACE reads, keeping one entry per CDR3 protein, no DNA. This sample's table reports approximately 6,700 distinct CDR3 sequences. Sequencing was done on a sample of naive CXCR3- CD8+ T cells from blood. Subset: CD45RO-CCR7+CD27+CD95- naive CD8+ T cells lacking CXCR3 (TNR3-). This sequence originates from a human donor in good health. Some clones in this sample may be carry-over from other donors' samples. The chain has TRBV29-1 and TRBJ2-1; TCRdb returns TRBD2, unconfirmable since there is no DNA. This chain's CDR3 is CSYEPSSSYNEQFF.